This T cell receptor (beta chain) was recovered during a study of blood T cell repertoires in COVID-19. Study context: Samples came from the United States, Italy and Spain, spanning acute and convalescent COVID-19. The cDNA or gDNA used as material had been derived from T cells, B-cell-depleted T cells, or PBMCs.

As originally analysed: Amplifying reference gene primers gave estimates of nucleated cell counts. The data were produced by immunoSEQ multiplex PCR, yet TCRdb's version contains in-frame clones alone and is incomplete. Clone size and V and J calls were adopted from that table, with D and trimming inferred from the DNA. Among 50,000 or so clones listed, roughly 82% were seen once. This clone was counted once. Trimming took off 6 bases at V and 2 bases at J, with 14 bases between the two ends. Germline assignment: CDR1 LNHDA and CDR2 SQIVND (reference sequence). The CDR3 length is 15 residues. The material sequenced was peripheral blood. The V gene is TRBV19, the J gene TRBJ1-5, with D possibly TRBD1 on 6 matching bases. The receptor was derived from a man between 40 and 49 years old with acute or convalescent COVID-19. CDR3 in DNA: TGTGCCAGTAGCCCCGACAGGACTGGCAATCAGCCCCAGCATTTT. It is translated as CASSPDRTGNQPQHF.